These T cell receptor beta chains were read from a single sample in a study of cytomegalovirus exposure and HLA in healthy donors. TCRdb's copy holds only in-frame clones and misses some; the assay was immunoSEQ multiplex PCR. The repertoire holds 150,000 or so clones, with roughly 70% as singletons. The sample was PBMCs. These receptors were obtained from a young man in good health and CMV-seronegative. The CDR3 runs from the conserved cysteine through the conserved F or W. Fields, in order: J gene, clone size, V gene, D gene, CDR3 DNA, CDR3 protein. A D gene is named only where the DNA matches it firmly. The size of a clone is reported for some rows only, either as once, few or many, or as a class for expanded clones.

j_gene: TRBJ2-7; abundance: NA; v_gene: TRBV27; d_gene: TRBD2; CDR3nt: TGTGCCAGCAGTTTATCAGGGGACTACTACGAGGGGCAGTACTTC; CDR3aa: CASSLSGDYYEGQYF
j_gene: TRBJ1-1; abundance: NA; v_gene: TRBV5-4; d_gene: NA; CDR3nt: TGTGCCAGCAGCATACAGGGAGGGTCGAACACTGAAGCTTTCTTT; CDR3aa: CASSIQGGSNTEAFF
j_gene: TRBJ2-5; abundance: NA; v_gene: TRBV7-8; d_gene: NA; CDR3nt: TGTGCCAGCAGCCTCGAAACAGGGTTAGTTGAGACCCAGTACTTC; CDR3aa: CASSLETGLVETQYF
j_gene: TRBJ1-1; abundance: once; v_gene: TRBV4-3; d_gene: NA; CDR3nt: TGCGCCAGCAGCTACCGGGGACCCGGAGGGACTGAAGCTTTCTTT; CDR3aa: CASSYRGPGGTEAFF
j_gene: TRBJ1-4; abundance: NA; v_gene: TRBV11-2; d_gene: NA; CDR3nt: TGTGCCAGCAGCTTAGAAGGGGCCTTTGCAACTAATGAAAAACTGTTTTTT; CDR3aa: CASSLEGAFATNEKLFF
j_gene: TRBJ2-5; abundance: NA; v_gene: TRBV7-8; d_gene: TRBD1; CDR3nt: TGTGCCAGCAGCTCACGCCCCAGGGGGCAGGGGACCCAGTACTTC; CDR3aa: CASSSRPRGQGTQYF
j_gene: TRBJ2-5; abundance: NA; v_gene: TRBV29-1; d_gene: TRBD1; CDR3nt: TGCAGCGTTGGCACAGGGGCCGGGGAGCAGTACTTC; CDR3aa: CSVGTGAGEQYF
j_gene: TRBJ1-1; abundance: NA; v_gene: TRBV5-5; d_gene: NA; CDR3nt: TGTGCCAGCAGCGGGGCAGGGAGGACTGAAGCTTTCTTT; CDR3aa: CASSGAGRTEAFF
j_gene: TRBJ2-6; abundance: NA; v_gene: TRBV25-1; d_gene: TRBD1; CDR3nt: TGTGCCAGCAGTGACCCAGGGGGCGGTGGGGCCAACGTCCTGACTTTC; CDR3aa: CASSDPGGGGANVLTF
j_gene: TRBJ2-5; abundance: NA; v_gene: TRBV6-1; d_gene: TRBD1; CDR3nt: TGTGCCAGCAGTGAAACGCCGGGACAGACACAAGAGACCCAGTACTTC; CDR3aa: CASSETPGQTQETQYF
j_gene: TRBJ1-2; abundance: NA; v_gene: TRBV6-6; d_gene: NA; CDR3nt: TGTGCCAGCAGTTACGGGAGTCGAGATGGCTACACCTTC; CDR3aa: CASSYGSRDGYTF
j_gene: TRBJ1-1; abundance: NA; v_gene: TRBV29-1; d_gene: TRBD1; CDR3nt: TGCAGCGCCAGGACAGGGTCACGTAACACTGAAGCTTTCTTT; CDR3aa: CSARTGSRNTEAFF
j_gene: TRBJ2-3; abundance: once; v_gene: TRBV5-1; d_gene: TRBD2; CDR3nt: TGCGCCAGCAGCAAAACCGGGACTAGCGGGGACCCAACTAGCACAGATACGCAGTATTTT; CDR3aa: CASSKTGTSGDPTSTDTQYF
j_gene: TRBJ2-3; abundance: NA; v_gene: TRBV5-1; d_gene: TRBD2; CDR3nt: TGCGCCAGCAGCTTGGGAGCGGGGAAGGATACGCAGTATTTT; CDR3aa: CASSLGAGKDTQYF
j_gene: TRBJ2-7; abundance: once; v_gene: TRBV4-3; d_gene: TRBD1; CDR3nt: TGCGCCAGCAGCCAAGATAACGACAGGGGATACTACGAGCAGTACTTC; CDR3aa: CASSQDNDRGYYEQYF
j_gene: TRBJ2-7; abundance: NA; v_gene: TRBV13; d_gene: NA; CDR3nt: TGTGCCAGCAGCTTAGGCGGGTACGAGCAGTACTTC; CDR3aa: CASSLGGYEQYF
j_gene: TRBJ2-7; abundance: NA; v_gene: TRBV30; d_gene: NA; CDR3nt: TGTGCCTGGAGTGTTAGGGGCAGGGGATACGAGCAGTACTTC; CDR3aa: CAWSVRGRGYEQYF
j_gene: TRBJ1-5; abundance: NA; v_gene: TRBV19; d_gene: NA; CDR3nt: TGTGCCAGTAGTATAGTCAGGGGCCAGCCCCAGCATTTT; CDR3aa: CASSIVRGQPQHF
j_gene: TRBJ2-7; abundance: NA; v_gene: TRBV11-3; d_gene: NA; CDR3nt: TGTGCCAGCAGCTACACTCTGACTAGCGAGCAGTACTTC; CDR3aa: CASSYTLTSEQYF
j_gene: TRBJ1-1; abundance: few; v_gene: TRBV10-2; d_gene: TRBD1; CDR3nt: TGCGCCAGCAGCGACAGGGGAAGGAACACTGAAGCTTTCTTT; CDR3aa: CASSDRGRNTEAFF
j_gene: TRBJ2-5; abundance: once; v_gene: TRBV5-6; d_gene: TRBD1; CDR3nt: TGTGCCAGCAGCCCGGGACAGGGACAAGAGACCCAGTACTTC; CDR3aa: CASSPGQGQETQYF
j_gene: TRBJ2-3; abundance: once; v_gene: TRBV28; d_gene: NA; CDR3nt: TGTGCCAGCAGTTTACCAGCGGGACACACAGATACGCAGTATTTT; CDR3aa: CASSLPAGHTDTQYF
j_gene: TRBJ2-7; abundance: NA; v_gene: TRBV5-6; d_gene: TRBD1; CDR3nt: TGTGCCAGCAGCTTGGGACAGGGGGCTGGTTACGAGCAGTACTTC; CDR3aa: CASSLGQGAGYEQYF
j_gene: TRBJ1-2; abundance: NA; v_gene: TRBV28; d_gene: NA; CDR3nt: TGTGCCAGCCGCCGGGGGGGCTATGGCTACACCTTC; CDR3aa: CASRRGGYGYTF
j_gene: TRBJ2-2; abundance: NA; v_gene: TRBV6-5; d_gene: TRBD2; CDR3nt: TGTGCCAGCAGTTACCCGGGGGGGGCCTCCGGGGAGCTGTTTTTT; CDR3aa: CASSYPGGASGELFF
j_gene: TRBJ2-1; abundance: few; v_gene: TRBV15; d_gene: NA; CDR3nt: TGTGCCACCAGCGCCGAGAGGCTCGCAACTGGATACAATGAGCAGTTCTTC; CDR3aa: CATSAERLATGYNEQFF
j_gene: TRBJ2-5; abundance: NA; v_gene: TRBV18; d_gene: TRBD2; CDR3nt: TGTGCCAGCTCACCACCGACTAGCGGGGCATGGGAGACCCAGTACTTC; CDR3aa: CASSPPTSGAWETQYF
j_gene: TRBJ1-2; abundance: NA; v_gene: TRBV7-9; d_gene: NA; CDR3nt: TGTGCCAGCAGCTTAGGTCGGGAGCGCTACACCTTC; CDR3aa: CASSLGRERYTF
j_gene: TRBJ2-2; abundance: NA; v_gene: TRBV5-1; d_gene: NA; CDR3nt: TGCGCCAGCAGCTTGGATAGGGGGAACACCGGGGAGCTGTTTTTT; CDR3aa: CASSLDRGNTGELFF
j_gene: TRBJ1-2; abundance: NA; v_gene: TRBV5-4; d_gene: NA; CDR3nt: TGTGCCAGCAGCCTACGGTCGGGAGGGGTCCTTGGCTACACCTTC; CDR3aa: CASSLRSGGVLGYTF
j_gene: TRBJ1-5; abundance: NA; v_gene: TRBV10-3; d_gene: TRBD1; CDR3nt: TGTGCCATCAGTGAGTCGATGGCAGGGGGAAAGCCCCAGCATTTT; CDR3aa: CAISESMAGGKPQHF
j_gene: TRBJ2-3; abundance: NA; v_gene: TRBV7-9; d_gene: NA; CDR3nt: TGTGCCAGCAGCGTACGGGGTACAGATACGCAGTATTTT; CDR3aa: CASSVRGTDTQYF
j_gene: TRBJ2-7; abundance: NA; v_gene: TRBV25-1; d_gene: TRBD1; CDR3nt: TGTGCCAGCAGTGCCCCAGGGGGCCGCTACGAGCAGTACTTC; CDR3aa: CASSAPGGRYEQYF
j_gene: TRBJ1-1; abundance: NA; v_gene: TRBV7-2; d_gene: NA; CDR3nt: TGTGCCAGCAGCTTACCCGGTCGCAGGGGTGAAGCTTTCTTT; CDR3aa: CASSLPGRRGEAFF
j_gene: TRBJ2-4; abundance: once; v_gene: TRBV7-2; d_gene: TRBD1; CDR3nt: TGTGCCAGCAGCGGAAGGACAGGGACAAACATTCAGTACTTC; CDR3aa: CASSGRTGTNIQYF
j_gene: TRBJ1-1; abundance: NA; v_gene: TRBV25-1; d_gene: NA; CDR3nt: TGTGCCAGCAGCTCCACAGGGAACACTGAAGCTTTCTTT; CDR3aa: CASSSTGNTEAFF
j_gene: TRBJ2-7; abundance: once; v_gene: TRBV13; d_gene: TRBD2; CDR3nt: TGTGCCAGCGCTAGCGGGGGGGCGAGCTACGAGCAGTACTTC; CDR3aa: CASASGGASYEQYF
j_gene: TRBJ2-5; abundance: NA; v_gene: TRBV19; d_gene: TRBD1; CDR3nt: TGTGCCAGTAGTATGAACACAGGGGGCGAGACCCAGTACTTC; CDR3aa: CASSMNTGGETQYF
j_gene: TRBJ2-5; abundance: NA; v_gene: TRBV19; d_gene: NA; CDR3nt: TGTGCCAGTAGTCTCGGGATCCCAGGGACCCAGTACTTC; CDR3aa: CASSLGIPGTQYF
j_gene: TRBJ2-1; abundance: NA; v_gene: TRBV4-2; d_gene: NA; CDR3nt: TGTGCCAGCAAAGTAGGGGGGGGCCTACCCCGGGACAATGAGCAGTTCTTC; CDR3aa: CASKVGGGLPRDNEQFF
j_gene: TRBJ2-2; abundance: NA; v_gene: TRBV28; d_gene: TRBD1; CDR3nt: TGTGCCAGCAGTTTCTTCGGGACAGAAAACACCGGGGAGCTGTTTTTT; CDR3aa: CASSFFGTENTGELFF
j_gene: TRBJ2-5; abundance: NA; v_gene: TRBV13; d_gene: TRBD1; CDR3nt: TGTGCCAGCAGCTCCCGGGACAGGGGATCTGGAGAGACCCAGTACTTC; CDR3aa: CASSSRDRGSGETQYF
j_gene: TRBJ2-5; abundance: NA; v_gene: TRBV5-1; d_gene: TRBD2; CDR3nt: TGCGCCAGCAGCCTAACTAGCGGGGGCCAAGAGACCCAGTACTTC; CDR3aa: CASSLTSGGQETQYF
j_gene: TRBJ2-1; abundance: NA; v_gene: TRBV7-7; d_gene: TRBD1; CDR3nt: TGTGCTAGCAGCTTAGGTTTCGGGACAGGGAGGGATGAGCAGTTCTTC; CDR3aa: CASSLGFGTGRDEQFF
j_gene: TRBJ1-6; abundance: once; v_gene: TRBV6-1; d_gene: NA; CDR3nt: TGTGCCAGCAGGGGCCTGAGGCCGGGGAATTCACCCCTCCACTTT; CDR3aa: CASRGLRPGNSPLHF
j_gene: TRBJ2-5; abundance: NA; v_gene: TRBV15; d_gene: NA; CDR3nt: TGTGCCACCAGCAACTATCAAGAGACCCAGTACTTC; CDR3aa: CATSNYQETQYF
j_gene: TRBJ1-1; abundance: few; v_gene: TRBV10-3; d_gene: NA; CDR3nt: TGTGCCATCAAGGGGGGGACCCGTGACGCTTTCTTT; CDR3aa: CAIKGGTRDAFF
j_gene: TRBJ2-7; abundance: NA; v_gene: TRBV5-1; d_gene: TRBD1; CDR3nt: TGCGCCAGCAGCGACCGGGACAGGCAGTACGAGCAGTACTTC; CDR3aa: CASSDRDRQYEQYF
j_gene: TRBJ1-3; abundance: NA; v_gene: TRBV5-4; d_gene: TRBD1; CDR3nt: TGTGCCAGCAGTCCACGGACAGGGAGTGGAAACACCATATATTTT; CDR3aa: CASSPRTGSGNTIYF
j_gene: TRBJ1-4; abundance: few; v_gene: TRBV28; d_gene: TRBD1; CDR3nt: TGTGCCAGCAGTTCCCAGGGGGACTTTAATGAAAAACTGTTTTTT; CDR3aa: CASSSQGDFNEKLFF
j_gene: TRBJ1-6; abundance: few; v_gene: TRBV5-1; d_gene: TRBD1; CDR3nt: TGCGCCAGCAGCTACCAGGGGGATTCACCCCTCCACTTT; CDR3aa: CASSYQGDSPLHF
j_gene: TRBJ2-5; abundance: NA; v_gene: TRBV19; d_gene: NA; CDR3nt: TGTGCCAGTAGTATGGGGACTGCTCGGGAGACCCAGTACTTC; CDR3aa: CASSMGTARETQYF
j_gene: TRBJ1-1; abundance: NA; v_gene: TRBV7-2; d_gene: TRBD1; CDR3nt: TGTGCCAGCAGCTTCCGGGACAGAGGGACTGAAGCTTTCTTT; CDR3aa: CASSFRDRGTEAFF
j_gene: TRBJ1-3; abundance: NA; v_gene: TRBV29-1; d_gene: NA; CDR3nt: TGCAGCGTTGTGGCAGGAGGAGGTCCTGGAAACACCATATATTTT; CDR3aa: CSVVAGGGPGNTIYF
j_gene: TRBJ2-7; abundance: once; v_gene: TRBV6-1; d_gene: NA; CDR3nt: TGTGCCAGCAGTGACGTCGACACCTACGAGCAGTACTTC; CDR3aa: CASSDVDTYEQYF
j_gene: TRBJ2-3; abundance: NA; v_gene: TRBV7-2; d_gene: TRBD2; CDR3nt: TGTGCCAGCAGCCCGGGACTAGCGGGGGGGAGTAAGGCAGATACGCAGTATTTT; CDR3aa: CASSPGLAGGSKADTQYF
j_gene: TRBJ1-1; abundance: NA; v_gene: TRBV28; d_gene: NA; CDR3nt: TGTGCCAGCACCCTGGTGAGTAACACTGAAGCTTTCTTT; CDR3aa: CASTLVSNTEAFF